One sample yielded the 17 T cell receptor beta chains listed below, sequenced in a study of T-cell reconstitution after alpha-beta-depleted transplantation in children. Unique molecular identifiers were used to barcode this TCRbeta library. TCRdb reanalysed the PCR reads using MiXCR and keeps one entry per CDR3 protein. Here the sample spans about 980,000 distinct CDR3 sequences, roughly 29% being singletons. The sample consisted of PBMCs, mostly from graft donor cells, taken 360 days after TCRalphabeta/CD19-depleted stem cell transplant. All receptors come from a boy in the first two years of life who had a stem cell transplant for SCID, so the T cells may come from the graft donor.

The chain has TRBV7-8 and TRBJ1-4; no reliable D call. Trimming took off 6 bases at V and 13 bases at J, with 18 bases between the two ends. The germline gives CDR1 SGHVS, CDR2 FQNEAQ. The CDR3 contains 13 residues. The CDR3, as DNA: TGTGCCAGCAGTACGGATTTAAAGAGAAGACTGTTTTTT. Its translation: CASSTDLKRRLFF. The complete variable domain, with remaining parts taken from reference TRBV7-8 and TRBJ1-4, reads GAGVSQSPRYKVAKRGQDVALRCDPISGHVSLFWYQQALGQGPEFLTYFQNEAQLDKSGLPSDRFFAERPEGSVSTLKIQRTQQEDSAVYLCASSTDLKRRLFFGSGTQLSVL.

The rearrangement uses TRBV10-2 and TRBJ2-7; D unresolved. Germline lookup yields CDR1 WSHSY and CDR2 SAAADI. The V end lost 5 bases, the J end lost 6 bases, and 20 bases lay between the germline ends. The CDR3 runs 15 residues. Here the CDR3 reads CASSRFPGEKAEQYF. In DNA, the CDR3 is TGCGCCAGCAGTCGGTTCCCGGGTGAAAAGGCCGAGCAGTACTTC.

This chain uses TRBV4-3 with TRBJ2-5; D gene unclear. Germline lookup yields CDR1 LGHNA and CDR2 YSLEER. The CDR3 is made up of 15 amino acids. V was clipped by 0 bases and J by 3 bases, with 11 bases between them. CDR3 region: CASSQDGVSEETQYF. CDR3 in DNA: TGCGCCAGCAGCCAAGATGGGGTCAGCGAAGAGACCCAGTACTTC.

The rearrangement uses TRBV28 and TRBJ2-7; tentatively, D is TRBD2 (5 bases). CDR3 length equals 13 residues. Germline assignment: CDR1 MDHEN and CDR2 SYDVKM. The ends were cut back, 10 bases at V and 8 bases at J, with 21 bases in the middle. The CDR3 reads CAISTLPSGQQYF. The DNA of the CDR3 is TGTGCCATCTCAACCTTGCCAAGCGGACAGCAGTACTTC. The full variable domain, completed using reference TRBV28 and TRBJ2-7, is DVKVTQSSRYLVKRTGEKVFLECVQDMDHENMFWYRQDPGLGLRLIYFSYDVKMKEKGDIPEGYSVSREKKERFSLILESASTNQTSMYLCAISTLPSGQQYFGPGTRLTVT.

The CDR3 loop is CASSSESGQDTQYF. The DNA for the CDR3 is TGTGCCAGCAGTTCCGAATCAGGGCAAGATACGCAGTATTTT. The chain has TRBV12-3 or TRBV12-4 and TRBJ2-3, with D perhaps matching TRBD1 (5 bases). CDR3 size: 14 residues. V gave up 4 bases and J gave up 5 bases, with 13 bases separating them.

Only a few counts were recorded for this clonotype. The J gene is TRBJ2-5, the V gene TRBV13; D is undetermined. The CDR3 totals 13 residues. The germline V and J ends were trimmed by 4 bases and 3 bases, with 9 bases remaining between them. Germline V gene lookup returns CDR1 PRHDT and CDR2 FYEKMQ (reference sequence). CDR3: CASSSHLEETQYF. CDR3 nucleotide sequence: TGTGCCAGCAGCTCCCACTTGGAAGAGACCCAGTACTTC. The full variable domain, rest sourced from reference TRBV13 and TRBJ2-5, is AAGVIQSPRHLIKEKRETATLKCYPIPRHDTVYWYQQGPGQDPQFLISFYEKMQSDKGSIPDRFSAQQFSDYHSELNMSSLELGDSALYFCASSSHLEETQYFGPGTRLLVL.

The chain has TRBV2 and TRBJ1-2, with D possibly being TRBD1 (6 bases). CDR1 and CDR2 (germline): SNHLY, FYNNEI. Trimming cost V 5 bases and J 5 bases, with 12 bases left between them. The CDR3 totals 13 residues. The CDR3 DNA follows: TGTGCCAGCAGTAAGGGGGGAGATTATGGCTACACCTTC. This codes for CASSKGGDYGYTF.

The rearrangement joins TRBV5-5 to TRBJ2-2; D is unclear. This CDR3 has 15 amino acids. Germline values: CDR1 SGHKS, CDR2 YYEKEE (reference sequence). V was shortened by 7 bases and J by 0 bases, with 13 bases between the two germline ends. This chain's CDR3 is CASLYKLPNTGELFF. The CDR3 nucleotides read TGTGCCAGCCTTTATAAACTGCCGAACACCGGGGAGCTGTTTTTT.

The chain couples TRBV4-1 to TRBJ2-5, with 9 bases matching TRBD1. The CDR3 is 13 amino acids. Germline V gives CDR1 MGHRA, CDR2 YSYEKL. The J segment lost 5 bases and the V segment lost 9 bases, leaving 7 bases of the junction unmatched. CDR3 residues: CASGGQGGETQYF. CDR3 nucleotide sequence: TGCGCCAGTGGGGGACAGGGAGGGGAGACCCAGTACTTC.

The V gene is TRBV12-3 or TRBV12-4, the J gene TRBJ2-1; D may be TRBD1 or TRBD2 (5 bases each). V was cut by 2 bases and J by 4 bases, with 18 bases left in between. This CDR3 spans 17 amino acids. The CDR3 protein is CASSLPGPPREYNEQFF. CDR3 in DNA: TGTGCCAGCAGTTTACCGGGACCGCCTAGGGAGTACAATGAGCAGTTCTTC.

This chain uses TRBV21-1 with TRBJ2-2; the D call of TRBD1 is as the table states it, not checked on the DNA. TRBV21-1 corresponds to a pseudogene. The CDR3 consists of 12 residues. CDR3 amino acids: CASSKSRGELFF. The CDR3 region has the DNA TGTGCCAGCAGCAAATCCCGCGGGGAGCTGTTTTTT.

This clonotype appeared a few times. V and J are TRBV5-1 and TRBJ2-2; D is possibly TRBD1 or TRBD2 (5 bases each). The V end lost 0 bases, the J end lost 0 bases, and 12 bases lay between the germline ends. Germline CDR1 reads SGHRS; CDR2 reads YFSETQ. CDR3 length equals 17 residues. The CDR3 region is CASSLVRPGPNTGELFF. The CDR3 DNA reads as TGCGCCAGCAGCTTGGTCCGGCCGGGGCCGAACACCGGGGAGCTGTTTTTT. Using reference TRBV5-1 and TRBJ2-2 for the parts outside the CDR3, the full variable domain is KAGVTQTPRYLIKTRGQQVTLSCSPISGHRSVSWYQQTPGQGLQFLFEYFSETQRNKGNFPGRFSGRQFSNSRSEMNVSTLELGDSALYLCASSLVRPGPNTGELFFGEGSRLTVL.

V usage is TRBV5-5 and J usage is TRBJ1-2, with 8 bases lining up with TRBD1. This CDR3 comprises 16 residues. After removal of 0 bases from V and 3 bases from J, the junction contained 7 bases not matched to a gene. Germline V gives CDR1 SGHKS, CDR2 YYEKEE (reference sequence). The CDR3 loop is CASSLASSGGDYGYTF. As DNA, the CDR3 is TGTGCCAGCAGCTTGGCCTCTTCAGGGGGCGACTATGGCTACACCTTC.

This clonotype was seen more than once but under ten times. The gene calls are TRBV29-1 and TRBJ2-6; TRBD1 or TRBD2 may be the D gene (5 bases each). Trimming removed 7 bases at V and 1 base at J, with 23 bases between. Germline lookup yields CDR1 SQVTM and CDR2 ANQGSEA. This CDR3 contains 18 residues. The CDR3 coding sequence is TGCAGCGCCCGGACGAGGGGAGCAGCACAATCTGGGGCCAACGTCCTGACTTTC. Protein: CSARTRGAAQSGANVLTF.

The chain is built from TRBV7-9 and TRBJ2-7, with 8 nucleotides matching TRBD2. J lost 2 bases, V lost 3 bases, and 6 bases had no gene match. CDR3 size: 15 residues. CDR1 and CDR2 from the germline V gene are SEHNR and FQNEAQ (reference sequence). CDR3: CASSFSGTGPYEQYF. Here the CDR3 DNA reads TGTGCCAGCAGCTTTAGCGGGACGGGTCCCTACGAGCAGTACTTC.

In DNA form, the CDR3 reads TGCGCCAGCAGCCAAGAACGAGTTTCTGGAAACACCATATATTTT. Translating it yields CASSQERVSGNTIYF. The chain couples TRBV4-1 to TRBJ1-3; no reliable D call. Germline CDR1 is MGHRA and CDR2 is YSYEKL. This CDR3 has 15 residues. V lost 0 bases and J lost 1, with 7 bases in between.

This sequence joins TRBV9 and TRBJ2-1; TRBD2 agrees at 8 bases. Germline V gene data show CDR1 as SGDLS and CDR2 as YYNGEE. V was pared by 2 bases and J by 1 base, with 2 bases of the junction left unmatched. The CDR3 is 15 amino acids. The CDR3 region is CASSVIAGSYNEQFF. The CDR3 coding sequence is TGTGCCAGCAGCGTTATAGCGGGGTCCTACAATGAGCAGTTCTTC.